This entry lists 17 T cell receptor beta chains sequenced from one sample in a study of CD8 T cells in Susac syndrome. RNA in amounts of roughly 0.5 to 1 ug was reverse transcribed with random hexamers. TCRdb re-called the immunoSEQ multiplex PCR reads through MiXCR, storing one row per CDR3 protein. The profile covers more than 150,000 distinct CDR3 sequences, with nearly 97% appearing a single time and 0.14% to 0.15% taken by the ten largest. What was sequenced was CD8+ T cells from PBMCs. The source is a human donor with multiple sclerosis.

This rearrangement joins TRBV13 to TRBJ2-7; D might be TRBD1 or TRBD2, each matching 5 bases. V was cut by 2 bases and J by 7 bases, with 9 bases left in between. CDR1 and CDR2 (germline): PRHDT, FYEKMQ (reference sequence). The CDR3 length is 12 residues. The CDR3 sequence is CASSLRGMEQYF. CDR3 nucleotide sequence: TGTGCCAGCAGCTTACGGGGCATGGAGCAGTACTTC.

The J gene is TRBJ2-5, the V gene TRBV29-1, with a tentative D call TRBD1 (7 bases). Per the germline V gene, CDR1 is SQVTM and CDR2 is ANQGSEA. V gave up 5 bases and J gave up 3 bases, with 13 bases separating them. The length of the CDR3 is 13 residues. This chain's CDR3 is CSVLRGTEETQYF. The CDR3 DNA is TGCAGCGTTTTGCGCGGGACAGAAGAGACCCAGTACTTC. The whole variable domain, remainder taken from reference TRBV29-1 and TRBJ2-5, is SAVISQKPSRDICQRGTSLTIQCQVDSQVTMMFWYRQQPGQSLTLIATANQGSEATYESGFVIDKFPISRPNLTFSTLTVSNMSPEDSSIYLCSVLRGTEETQYFGPGTRLLVL.

The chain combines TRBV20-1 with TRBJ2-5; 9 bases are a match to TRBD1. The CDR3 has 12 amino acids. The germline V gene has CDR1 DFQATT and CDR2 SNEGSKA (reference sequence). The J segment lost 3 bases and the V segment lost 5 bases, leaving 1 base of the junction unmatched. The DNA of the CDR3 is TGCAGTGCTTGGACAGGGGAAGAGACCCAGTACTTC. Amino acids: CSAWTGEETQYF.

The chain has TRBV30 and TRBJ1-1; D is unresolved. The CDR3 consists of 12 residues. Germline V gives CDR1 GTSNPN, CDR2 SVGIG (reference sequence). V lost 3 bases and J lost 1, with 6 bases in between. The CDR3 region is CAWRWGNTEAFF. DNA of the CDR3: TGTGCCTGGAGATGGGGGAACACTGAAGCTTTCTTT.

The chain is built from TRBV25-1 and TRBJ2-3; 7 positions match TRBD1. The CDR3 covers 14 residues. With V trimmed by 9 bases and J by 1 base, 7 bases remained unmatched. CDR1 is MGHDK, CDR2 SYGVNS, per germline. CDR3 nucleotide sequence: TGTGCCAGTAGCCGGGACAGCCGCACAGATACGCAGTATTTT. This gives the protein CASSRDSRTDTQYF.

The DNA of the CDR3 is TGTGCCAGCAGTAAATCGGGGCAGGGACACTTCGAGCAGTACTTC. Translation gives CASSKSGQGHFEQYF. The V gene is TRBV13, the J gene TRBJ2-7, with D tentatively TRBD1 (6 bases). V gave up 6 bases and J gave up 6 bases, with 21 bases separating them. Germline CDR1 is PRHDT and CDR2 is FYEKMQ (reference sequence). The CDR3 consists of 15 residues.

The chain joins TRBV12-5 to TRBJ2-7, with a tentative D call TRBD2 (5 bases). The CDR3 has 18 residues. Germline loops: CDR1 LGHNT, CDR2 FRNRAP. Trimming left V 0 bases short and J 1 base short, with 19 bases between. This chain's CDR3 is CASGLVSGGLGESYEQYF. The CDR3 DNA follows: TGTGCTAGTGGTTTGGTCAGCGGTGGACTTGGGGAGTCCTACGAGCAGTACTTC.

This chain joins TRBV12-3 or TRBV12-4 and TRBJ2-7; maybe TRBD1 (5 bases). The CDR3 spans 14 residues. The V end lost 6 bases, the J end lost 5 bases, and 17 bases lay between the germline ends. Here the CDR3 reads CASSQALGRNEQYF. The CDR3 nucleotides read TGTGCCAGCAGCCAGGCCCTGGGGCGCAACGAGCAGTACTTC.

The rearrangement uses TRBV5-4 and TRBJ2-1; D gene ambiguous. Germline V CDR1 and CDR2: SGHNT, YYREEE (reference sequence). There are 13 residues in the CDR3. Deletions cut 2 bases from V and 6 bases from J, with 9 bases between. This CDR3 is CASSFDGSNEQFF. The CDR3 coding sequence is TGTGCCAGCAGCTTCGATGGGTCCAATGAGCAGTTCTTC.

V and J are TRBV2 and TRBJ2-6, with D tentatively TRBD2 (6 bases). With 10 bases removed from V and 4 bases from J, the gap between germline ends came to 26 bases. The CDR3 spans 18 residues. Germline loops: CDR1 SNHLY, CDR2 FYNNEI. DNA for the CDR3: TGTGCCACCTCGTCGCCGACCGGGACTCCAAGGGGGGCCAACGTCCTGACTTTC. Its protein is CATSSPTGTPRGANVLTF.

This sequence joins TRBV3-1 and TRBJ2-3; D is ambiguous. The germline V gene encodes CDR1 LGHDT and CDR2 YNNKEL (reference sequence). The V end lost 0 bases, the J end lost 5 bases, and 12 bases lay between the germline ends. This CDR3 contains 15 residues. The CDR3 DNA is TGTGCCAGCAGCCAAGATCGGAATTCTGGAGATACGCAGTATTTT. It yields the protein CASSQDRNSGDTQYF.

V usage is TRBV20-1 and J usage is TRBJ1-3; D is ambiguous. Trimming removed 6 bases from V and 4 bases from J, with 7 bases in between. The CDR3 contains 11 residues. In germline, CDR1 is DFQATT, CDR2 SNEGSKA (reference sequence). The CDR3 DNA reads TGCAGTGCCCCCAACGGAAACACCATATATTTT. Protein sequence: CSAPNGNTIYF.

The chain links TRBV30 to TRBJ2-7, with D possibly matching TRBD2 (5 bases). The CDR3 runs 13 residues. Germline lookup yields CDR1 GTSNPN and CDR2 SVGIG (reference sequence). Trimming left V 2 bases short and J 1 base short, with 9 bases between. CDR3 DNA: TGTGCCTGGAGTTCCGGGGATTCCTACGAGCAGTACTTC. Translated, it gives CAWSSGDSYEQYF.

DNA for the CDR3: TGTGCCAGCAGTCCCGAATGGGACAGTGCTAATCAGCCCCAGCATTTT. It encodes CASSPEWDSANQPQHF. V is TRBV28 and J is TRBJ1-5, with TRBD1 matching 7 bases. Germline values: CDR1 MDHEN, CDR2 SYDVKM. The CDR3 spans 16 residues. The V and J ends lost 5 bases and 4 bases, in that order; junction bases with no gene match: 11.

The chain carries TRBV27 and TRBJ2-7, with D uncertain. The CDR3 contains 14 residues. Trimming pared 0 bases from V and 1 base from J, leaving 7 bases between. CDR1 is MNHEY and CDR2 is SMNVEV in the germline V gene (reference sequence). CDR3 DNA sequence: TGTGCCAGCAGTTTATCCTTGGGTTCCTACGAGCAGTACGTC. It specifies CASSLSLGSYEQYV.

J is TRBJ1-2 and V is TRBV25-1, with D possibly being TRBD1 (5 bases). The germline V gene has CDR1 MGHDK and CDR2 SYGVNS. This CDR3 region has 17 residues. V shed 0 bases and J shed 3 bases, with 17 bases lying between them. The DNA for the CDR3 is TGTGCCAGCAGTGAATATCGGACGGGAAAGGGGTACTATGGCTACACCTTC. Its translation: CASSEYRTGKGYYGYTF.

The chain employs TRBV9 and TRBJ1-5, with 9 bases matching TRBD1. CDR1 and CDR2 (germline): SGDLS, YYNGEE. CDR3 size: 15 residues. The trim removed 4 bases at V and 7 bases at J, leaving 9 bases unmatched. DNA of the CDR3: TGTGCCAGCAGCCCTGACGGGACAGGGAGGCAGCCCCAGCATTTT. This sequence encodes CASSPDGTGRQPQHF.